This T cell receptor (beta chain) was found in a study of blood T cell repertoires in COVID-19. About the study: There were acute and convalescent COVID-19 samples, and they came from the United States, Italy and Spain. T cells, B-cell-depleted T cells, or PBMCs supplied cDNA or gDNA.

As handled by the study authors: Amplification of reference gene primers was used by the study to estimate nucleated cell counts. Assay: immunoSEQ multiplex PCR; the TCRdb copy retains only in-frame clones and omits some. V and J calls and clone size follow that table, whereas D and trimming were derived from the DNA. The sample lists 250,000 to 350,000 clones; 86% were seen once. Trimming took 3 bases from V and 2 from J; bases not matched to a gene: 3. Germline CDR1 reads GTSNPN; CDR2 reads SVGIG (reference sequence). This CDR3 is 13 amino acids long. This clone was detected once. The V call is TRBV30, the J call TRBJ1-2; 7 bases line up with TRBD1. The receptor comes from a woman aged 25 to 39 with active or convalescent COVID-19. Sequencing was done on a sample of peripheral blood. CDR3 sequence reads: CAWRKGQNYGYTF. Written as DNA, the CDR3 is TGTGCCTGGAGAAAGGGACAGAACTATGGCTACACCTTC.